This T cell receptor beta chain was recorded in a study of T-cell reconstitution after alpha-beta-depleted transplantation in children. Overall study results and limits: There were reportedly several hundred expanded graft clones from which alpha-beta T cells came about two months after transplant.

The germline V gene encodes CDR1 MNHEY and CDR2 SVGAGI. The CDR3 contains 15 residues. With 3 bases removed from V and 0 bases from J, the gap between germline ends came to 11 bases. This clonotype was detected a few times. What it binds is unknown. Unique molecular identifiers were used to barcode this TCRbeta library. TCRdb processed the PCR reads anew with MiXCR; each CDR3 protein has one entry. The sample holds 750,000 to 950,000 distinct CDR3 sequences; under 20% are singletons and the top ten take about 4.6%. The sample in question was PBMCs, mostly from graft donor cells, obtained 360 days after TCRalphabeta/CD19-depleted stem cell transplant. This receptor was taken from a male patient between 5 and 17 years old who had a stem cell transplant for acute lymphoblastic leukemia, so the T cells may come from the graft donor. The chain couples TRBV6-5 to TRBJ1-1; a possible D gene is TRBD1 (6 bases). The CDR3: CASSYSHRVNTEAFF. The CDR3 nucleotides read TGTGCCAGCAGTTATAGCCACAGGGTGAACACTGAAGCTTTCTTT.